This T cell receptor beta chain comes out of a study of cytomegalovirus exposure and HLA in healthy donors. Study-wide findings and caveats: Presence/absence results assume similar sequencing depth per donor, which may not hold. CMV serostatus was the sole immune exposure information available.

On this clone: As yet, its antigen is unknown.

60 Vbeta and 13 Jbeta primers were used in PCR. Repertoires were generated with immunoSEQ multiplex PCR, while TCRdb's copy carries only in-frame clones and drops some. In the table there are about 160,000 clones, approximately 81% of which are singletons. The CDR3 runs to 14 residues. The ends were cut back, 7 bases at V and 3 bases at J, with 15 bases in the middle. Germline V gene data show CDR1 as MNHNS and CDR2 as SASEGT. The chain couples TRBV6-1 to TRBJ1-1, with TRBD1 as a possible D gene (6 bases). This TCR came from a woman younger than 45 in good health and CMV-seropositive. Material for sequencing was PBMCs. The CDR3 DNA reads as TGTGCCAGCATCGAGGCAGGGGATGACACTGAAGCTTTCTTT. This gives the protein CASIEAGDDTEAFF.